The next 9 T cell receptor beta chains were all read from a single sample in a study of blood T cell repertoires in COVID-19. Profiled with immunoSEQ multiplex PCR; TCRdb holds only in-frame clones, not every one. This repertoire shows fewer than 200,000 clones, roughly 87% found once; its top ten account for about 2.1%. Sequencing used peripheral blood. These TCRs come from a man in his late teens or twenties who had recovered from COVID-19.

The J gene is TRBJ2-1, the V gene TRBV4-1; 9 nucleotides line up with TRBD2. The germline V gene encodes CDR1 MGHRA and CDR2 YSYEKL. With 1 base clipped from V and 7 bases from J, the junction kept 5 bases outside the gene matches. There are 15 residues in the CDR3. The CDR3 sequence: CASSQVGLAGNEQFF. The CDR3 nucleotides are TGCGCCAGCAGCCAAGTTGGTCTAGCGGGGAATGAGCAGTTCTTC.

Only one count was recorded for this clone. This chain uses TRBV6-5 with TRBJ1-2; unclear D gene. V dropped 7 bases and J dropped 5 bases, with 17 bases sitting between them. This CDR3 comprises 14 residues. CDR1 MNHEY and CDR2 SVGAGI come from the germline V gene. Here the CDR3 reads CASTREALYYGYTF. In nucleotides, the CDR3 is TGTGCCAGCACGCGGGAGGCCCTTTATTATGGCTACACCTTC.

This clone was observed a single time. The genes are TRBV5-4 and TRBJ2-1; D remains unclear. V lost 0 bases to trimming and J lost 5 bases, with 9 bases between them. Per germline, CDR1 SGHNT and CDR2 YYREEE (reference sequence). The length of the CDR3 is 14 residues. The CDR3 nucleotides read TGTGCCAGCAGCTTGGCCCTAGTCGACAATGAGCAGTTCTTC. This encodes CASSLALVDNEQFF.

This sequence joins TRBV29-1 and TRBJ2-5; D is perhaps TRBD2 (5 bases). The V gene lost 6 bases and the J gene lost 4 bases, with 12 bases spanning the gap. The CDR3 is 12 amino acids. Germline CDR1 is SQVTM and CDR2 is ANQGSEA. CDR3 region: CSVTDWIETQYF. The CDR3 region has the DNA TGCAGCGTGACGGACTGGATAGAGACCCAGTACTTC.

The chain uses TRBV19 and TRBJ2-7, with 8 bases that match TRBD2. The CDR3 contains 15 residues. Trimming took 0 bases from V and 4 from J; bases not matched to a gene: 5. The germline CDR1 and CDR2 sequences are LNHDA and SQIVND (reference sequence). CDR3 sequence (DNA): TGTGCCAGTAGTATAGATCCGACTAGCGCATACGAGCAGTACTTC. Its translation: CASSIDPTSAYEQYF.

V usage is TRBV3-1 (or the pseudogene TRBV3-2) and J usage is TRBJ2-1; 7 nucleotides match TRBD2. Germline V gives CDR1 LGHDT, CDR2 YNNKEL (reference sequence). Trimming removed 0 bases from V and 9 bases from J; junction bases left unmatched: 8. This CDR3 contains 15 residues. DNA for the CDR3: TGTGCCAGCAGCCAAGATCTGATTACGGGAGGTGAGCAGTTCTTC. Amino acid sequence: CASSQDLITGGEQFF.

This clone occurred a few times. V usage is TRBV6-2 or TRBV6-3 and J usage is TRBJ2-1; TRBD2 matches 10 bases. J lost 6 bases, V lost 0 bases, and 2 bases had no gene match. This CDR3 spans 15 amino acids. Germline V gives CDR1 MNHEY, CDR2 SVGEGT. CDR3 sequence: CASSYSASGSNEQFF. Written as DNA, the CDR3 is TGTGCCAGCAGTTACTCTGCTAGCGGGAGCAATGAGCAGTTCTTC.

The rearrangement joins TRBV19 to TRBJ1-5, with 9 nucleotides matching TRBD1. The CDR3 is 15 residues long. Germline CDR1 reads LNHDA; CDR2 reads SQIVND (reference sequence). Trimming took 3 bases from V and 4 from J; bases not matched to a gene: 4. CDR3 nucleotide sequence: TGTGCCAGTAGTATCGGGACAGGGCCTAATCAGCCCCAGCATTTT. Its translation is CASSIGTGPNQPQHF.

The rearrangement uses TRBV5-1 and TRBJ2-5; D is unclear. The CDR3 is 17 amino acids. V lost 3 bases to trimming and J lost 0 bases, with 18 bases between them. Germline V lookup: CDR1 SGHRS, CDR2 YFSETQ. CDR3 nucleotide sequence: TGCGCCAGCAGCTCCCCCCCTCAGAAATCGTACCAAGAGACCCAGTACTTC. Encoded protein: CASSSPPQKSYQETQYF.